This passage covers 31 T cell receptor beta chains from one sample sequenced in a study of T-cell reconstitution after alpha-beta-depleted transplantation in children. Researchers prepared the TCRbeta library using unique molecular identifiers, the study reports. TCRdb reanalysed the PCR reads using MiXCR and keeps one entry per CDR3 protein. The repertoire has about 250,000 distinct CDR3 sequences, more than 20% of them found once; the top ten carry about 5%. The input for sequencing was PBMCs, mostly from graft donor cells, taken 360 days after TCRalphabeta/CD19-depleted stem cell transplant. These receptors all stem from a female patient aged 2-9 years who had a stem cell transplant for congenital amegakaryocytic thrombocytopenia, so the T cells may come from the graft donor.

This clonotype occurred many times. This chain joins TRBV7-6 and TRBJ1-1; TRBD1 might be the D (6 bases). Trimming left V 5 bases short and J 3 bases short, with 10 bases between. The CDR3 has 13 residues. CDR1 is SGHVS, CDR2 FNYEAQ, per germline. The CDR3 DNA follows: TGTGCCAGCAGCACCAGGGGCGACACTGAAGCTTTCTTT. Its protein product is CASSTRGDTEAFF.

This chain connects TRBV12-3 or TRBV12-4 to TRBJ2-1; unclear D gene. This CDR3 is built from 16 residues. V gave up 6 bases and J gave up 3 bases, with 18 bases separating them. The CDR3 protein is CASRRKTPFFYNEQFF. Here the CDR3 DNA reads TGTGCCAGCAGGAGGAAGACCCCGTTTTTCTACAATGAGCAGTTCTTC.

The chain combines TRBV2 with TRBJ2-2; maybe TRBD1 (5 bases). The CDR3 has 13 residues. Trimming took 6 bases from V and 4 from J, leaving 9 bases between them. Germline CDR1 reads SNHLY; CDR2 reads FYNNEI. The CDR3 sequence is CASRGPGTGELFF. The DNA of the CDR3 is TGTGCCAGCAGGGGGCCGGGCACCGGGGAGCTGTTTTTT.

The CDR3 loop is CASSQTRGEKLFF. In nucleotides, the CDR3 is TGCGCCAGCAGCCAAACTCGAGGTGAAAAACTGTTTTTT. The rearrangement uses TRBV4-1 and TRBJ1-4; D is ambiguous. The CDR3 has 13 amino acids. The germline CDR1 and CDR2 sequences are MGHRA and YSYEKL. Trimming pared 2 bases from V and 7 bases from J, leaving 8 bases between.

The CDR3 loop reads CASSLEGTINEQYF. The CDR3 bases are TGTGCCAGCAGCTTAGAAGGGACAATCAACGAGCAGTACTTC. The chain couples TRBV7-2 to TRBJ2-7, with D tentatively TRBD1 (6 bases). This CDR3 comprises 14 residues. From germline, CDR1 is SGHTA and CDR2 FQGNSA. Trimming took off 1 base at V and 5 bases at J, with 12 bases between the two ends.

On this clonotype itself: At one boundary the junction diverges from the germline segment, which might be a read error. The chain employs TRBV5-1 and TRBJ2-3, with a weak D call TRBD1 (5 bases). This CDR3 region has 14 residues. Looked up from germline, CDR1 is SGHRS and CDR2 is YFSETQ. In DNA form, the CDR3 reads TGCGCCAGCAGCTCACAGGATTCACAGGATACGCAGTGTTTT. Translating gives CASSSQDSQDTQCF.

This clonotype was counted only a few times. Here the CDR3 reads CATSRDAEYEQYF. In DNA, the CDR3 is TGTGCCACCAGCAGAGATGCGGAATACGAGCAGTACTTC. The chain employs TRBV15 and TRBJ2-7; D ambiguous. The CDR3 covers 13 residues. V lost 0 bases to trimming and J lost 4 bases, with 7 bases between them. Germline CDR1 LNHNV, CDR2 YYDKDF (reference sequence).

The V call is TRBV15, the J call TRBJ2-5; D not certain. The germline V and J ends were trimmed by 4 bases and 0 bases, with 12 bases remaining between them. This CDR3 has 15 amino acids. Germline-derived CDR1 and CDR2 are LNHNV and YYDKDF (reference sequence). CDR3 sequence: CATSTRNQYQETQYF. In DNA form, the CDR3 reads TGTGCCACCAGCACCCGGAATCAGTACCAAGAGACCCAGTACTTC.

The chain uses TRBV5-1 and TRBJ1-5; D is ambiguous. This CDR3 contains 15 residues. The V and J ends lost 0 bases and 1 base respectively, with 8 bases between them. CDR1 is SGHRS, CDR2 YFSETQ, per germline. The CDR3 loop is CASSLDVGSNQPQHF. CDR3 bases: TGCGCCAGCAGCTTGGATGTAGGGAGCAATCAGCCCCAGCATTTT.

Many counts were recorded for this clonotype. The chain recombines TRBV10-3 with TRBJ2-5; 8 bases line up with TRBD2. From germline, CDR1 is ENHRY and CDR2 SYGVKD. The trim removed 0 bases at V and 3 bases at J, leaving 3 bases unmatched. This CDR3 comprises 15 residues. In nucleotides, the CDR3 is TGTGCCATCAGTGAGTCAGCGGGAGTCGAAGAGACCCAGTACTTC. Protein sequence: CAISESAGVEETQYF.

The V and J genes are TRBV6-1 and TRBJ2-2; perhaps TRBD1 as D (6 bases). Germline lookup yields CDR1 MNHNS and CDR2 SASEGT. The CDR3 is 15 amino acids. V was pared by 5 bases and J by 7 bases, with 17 bases between. The CDR3: CASSPHTGLGGELFF. CDR3 bases: TGTGCCAGCAGTCCTCACACAGGGTTGGGCGGGGAGCTGTTTTTT.

The chain employs TRBV27 and TRBJ2-7, with a weak D call TRBD2 (7 bases). Trimming took 7 bases from V and 7 from J, leaving 23 bases between them. The CDR3 has 15 residues. The germline gives CDR1 MNHEY, CDR2 SMNVEV (reference sequence). The CDR3 loop is CASKGGPGGQGEQYF. CDR3 nucleotide sequence: TGTGCCAGCAAGGGGGGCCCCGGGGGGCAGGGAGAGCAGTACTTC.

Worth noting for this clonotype: A much larger clone sits a single nucleotide away, making a read error possible. Since no conserved phenylalanine or tryptophan closes the CDR3, a read error is the likely cause. V gene TRBV29-1 combines with J gene TRBJ2-3; a possible D gene is TRBD1 (5 bases). This CDR3 has 15 residues. The germline V and J ends were trimmed by 1 base and 5 bases, with 16 bases remaining between them. Per germline, CDR1 SQVTM and CDR2 ANQGSEA. The DNA of the CDR3 is TGCAGCGTTGAAGTCTACAGGTGGAGTGAAGATACGCAGTATTAT. Protein sequence: CSVEVYRWSEDTQYY.

The chain couples TRBV5-1 to TRBJ2-1; 12 nucleotides agree with TRBD2. The CDR3 has 16 residues. The V gene end was trimmed by 4 bases and the J gene end by 6 bases; junction bases not matched to a gene: 8. The germline V gene has CDR1 SGHRS and CDR2 YFSETQ. CDR3 residues: CASSRGLAGFGNEQFF. The CDR3 DNA follows: TGCGCCAGCAGCCGCGGACTAGCGGGATTCGGCAATGAGCAGTTCTTC. The full variable domain, rest sourced from reference TRBV5-1 and TRBJ2-1, is KAGVTQTPRYLIKTRGQQVTLSCSPISGHRSVSWYQQTPGQGLQFLFEYFSETQRNKGNFPGRFSGRQFSNSRSEMNVSTLELGDSALYLCASSRGLAGFGNEQFFGPGTRLTVL.

The chain joins TRBV4-3 to TRBJ2-1; TRBD1 or TRBD2 may be the D gene (5 bases each). Germline lookup yields CDR1 LGHNA and CDR2 YSLEER. This CDR3 is 15 amino acids long. The V gene lost 1 base and the J gene lost 7 bases, with 14 bases spanning the gap. In nucleotides, the CDR3 is TGCGCCAGCAGCCAAGCCGGACCGGGACGGAATGAGCAGTTCTTC. This translates into CASSQAGPGRNEQFF.

This clonotype turned up a few times. The chain has TRBV4-2 and TRBJ2-1, with 7 bases identical to TRBD2. J lost 0 bases, V lost 1 base, and 6 bases had no gene match. Germline assignment: CDR1 LGHNA and CDR2 YNFKEQ. The CDR3 runs 17 residues. The CDR3 reads CASSQAAGDSSYNEQFF. CDR3 nucleotides: TGTGCCAGCAGCCAAGCTGCGGGAGATAGCTCCTACAATGAGCAGTTCTTC.

This clonotype was observed a single time. V gene TRBV28 combines with J gene TRBJ2-3, with D perhaps TRBD2 (6 bases). The CDR3 contains 15 residues. Germline V lookup: CDR1 MDHEN, CDR2 SYDVKM. V lost 3 bases and J 5 bases, leaving 15 bases between the germline ends. CDR3 bases: TGTGCCAGCAGTTTGGGCGGGACCTCGGGAGATACGCAGTATTTT. Its translation: CASSLGGTSGDTQYF.

The J gene is TRBJ2-6, the V gene TRBV5-1; TRBD2 matches at 11 bases. From germline, CDR1 is SGHRS and CDR2 YFSETQ. Losses at the gene ends were 4 bases for V and 0 bases for J; bases not matched to a gene: 3. The CDR3 loop spans 17 amino acids. The DNA for the CDR3 is TGCGCCAGCAGCACTAGCGGGGGCCGCTCTGGGGCCAACGTCCTGACTTTC. The encoded protein is CASSTSGGRSGANVLTF.

The chain is built from TRBV20-1 and TRBJ2-7; TRBD2 matches 8 bases. This CDR3 has 15 amino acids. Germline CDR1 is DFQATT and CDR2 is SNEGSKA (reference sequence). V gave up 2 bases and J gave up 0 bases; unmatched junction bases: 6. For the CDR3, the DNA is TGCAGTGCTAGATCACCACTAGCGGTCTCCTACGAGCAGTACTTC. Amino acid sequence: CSARSPLAVSYEQYF.

This clonotype has just a few counts. The chain has TRBV29-1 and TRBJ2-1; 11 nucleotides agree with TRBD1. The CDR3 is 14 amino acids. The V and J ends lost 6 bases and 6 bases, in that order; junction bases with no gene match: 7. Germline CDR1 SQVTM, CDR2 ANQGSEA. The CDR3 reads CSVRSGTGGNEQFF. CDR3 DNA sequence: TGCAGCGTCCGATCCGGGACAGGGGGCAATGAGCAGTTCTTC.

A few counts support this clonotype. The chain joins TRBV20-1 to TRBJ2-3; 9 positions match TRBD2. V trimming: 6 bases; J trimming: 3 bases; junction bases outside the gene matches: 4. CDR3 length: 13 amino acids. Germline lookup yields CDR1 DFQATT and CDR2 SNEGSKA (reference sequence). CDR3 loop: CSAVGLATDTQYF. In nucleotides, the CDR3 is TGCAGTGCCGTCGGACTAGCGACAGATACGCAGTATTTT.

The table lists this clonotype with a few counts. The chain joins TRBV6-1 to TRBJ2-4; D perhaps matches TRBD1 (5 bases). The germline V gene encodes CDR1 MNHNS and CDR2 SASEGT. The CDR3 contains 17 residues. V was trimmed by 4 bases and J by 3 bases, leaving 19 bases between them. CDR3 protein: CASSVLLGQVNKNIQYF. Written as DNA, the CDR3 is TGTGCCAGCAGTGTCCTCCTCGGACAAGTCAACAAAAACATTCAGTACTTC.

The chain uses TRBV12-3 or TRBV12-4 and TRBJ1-2; the match to TRBD1 covers 9 bases. The V gene end was trimmed by 3 bases and the J gene end by 9 bases; junction bases not matched to a gene: 11. The CDR3 contains 15 residues. The CDR3 region is CASSLALRQGERYTF. CDR3 bases: TGTGCCAGCAGTTTGGCCCTGCGACAGGGGGAACGCTACACCTTC.

The chain recombines TRBV20-1 with TRBJ2-4, with a weak D call TRBD1 (6 bases). Trimming shortened V by 4 bases and J by 2 bases, and 12 bases separated the two germline ends. The CDR3 contains 14 residues. In germline, CDR1 is DFQATT, CDR2 SNEGSKA (reference sequence). CDR3 sequence: CSATTDRSKNIQYF. For the CDR3, the DNA is TGCAGTGCTACCACCGACAGGTCCAAAAACATTCAGTACTTC.

The chain carries TRBV12-3 or TRBV12-4 and TRBJ2-1; D possibly uses TRBD1 or TRBD2 (5 bases each). Trimming shortened V by 4 bases and J by 5 bases, and 21 bases separated the two germline ends. The CDR3 totals 17 residues. DNA of the CDR3: TGTGCCAGCAGTTCCTACCGGGGCCACGGGACCCACAATGAGCAGTTCTTC. Translated, it gives CASSSYRGHGTHNEQFF.

This clonotype showed up just a few times. An end of the junction differs from the germline gene, which may be a read error. The V call is TRBV20-1, the J call TRBJ2-5, with D possibly called TRBD1 or TRBD2 (5 bases each). Germline lookup yields CDR1 DFQATT and CDR2 SNEGSKA (reference sequence). The CDR3 runs 12 residues. The CDR3, as DNA: TGCAGTGGTAGACCAGGGACAGAGACCCAGTACTTC. The encoded protein is CSGRPGTETQYF.

This sequence joins TRBV6-5 and TRBJ1-2; D unclear. Deletions cut 2 bases from V and 7 bases from J, with 11 bases between. Germline-derived CDR1 and CDR2 are MNHEY and SVGAGI. This CDR3 region has 13 residues. The chain's CDR3 is CASSYDRRGGYTF. The CDR3 DNA reads as TGTGCCAGCAGTTACGATAGGCGGGGTGGCTACACCTTC.

This clonotype has at least ten counts. CDR3 in DNA: TGTGCCAGCAGTTTAATCAGGGACTATCCGCCAAATGAGCAGTTCTTC. Residues: CASSLIRDYPPNEQFF. This sequence joins TRBV28 and TRBJ2-1; 7 bases map to TRBD2. V trimming: 2 bases; J trimming: 7 bases; junction bases outside the gene matches: 11. Germline CDR1 MDHEN, CDR2 SYDVKM. The CDR3 spans 16 residues.

V gene TRBV20-1 combines with J gene TRBJ2-2; D is uncertain. CDR1 DFQATT and CDR2 SNEGSKA come from the germline V gene (reference sequence). The germline V and J ends were trimmed by 5 bases and 6 bases, with 10 bases remaining between them. This CDR3 comprises 12 residues. As DNA, the CDR3 is TGCAGTGCTCGACGGAGAGCCGGGGAGCTGTTTTTT. Protein sequence: CSARRRAGELFF.

The DNA of the CDR3 is TGCGCCAGCAGCTGGGGGACAGGGAAGACAGATACGCAGTATTTT. Amino acid sequence: CASSWGTGKTDTQYF. This chain connects TRBV5-1 to TRBJ2-3; 9 bases are shared with TRBD1. This CDR3 has 15 amino acids. The V segment lost 3 bases and the J segment 3 bases; nucleotides outside the gene matches: 5. CDR1 SGHRS and CDR2 YFSETQ come from the germline V gene.

As for this clonotype: This may come from a read error, since a much larger clone is one base off. V and J are TRBV10-3 and TRBJ2-7, with TRBD1 identical over 9 bases. The CDR3 loop spans 13 amino acids. CDR1 is ENHRY, CDR2 SYGVKD, per germline. The ends lost 6 bases at V and 2 bases at J; junction bases unmatched: 2. The CDR3 DNA reads as TGTGCCATCAGCCGGGACAGGGCCTACGAGCAGTACTTC. It yields the protein CAISRDRAYEQYF.